This TCR beta chain was found in a study of blood T cell repertoires in COVID-19. Study as a whole: Acute and convalescent COVID-19 specimens originated in the United States, Italy and Spain. The analysed material was cDNA or gDNA that came from T cells, B-cell-depleted T cells, or PBMCs.

The germline CDR1 and CDR2 sequences are SEHNR and FQNEAQ (reference sequence). V lost 2 bases and J 7 bases, leaving 18 bases between the germline ends. The CDR3 covers 15 residues. Original analysis: The assay estimated nucleated cells by amplifying reference gene primers. Assay used: immunoSEQ multiplex PCR; TCRdb lists only in-frame clones, some missing. For V, J and clone size, that table is used; D and trimming come from the DNA. This sample yields under 140,000 clones, of which approximately 70% are seen a single time; more than 7.5% belongs to the top ten. The receptor comes from an older woman with acute or convalescent COVID-19. The chain carries TRBV7-9 and TRBJ2-7; possibly TRBD2 for D (6 bases). Sequencing was performed on peripheral blood. Here the CDR3 reads CASSLRVGGLGEQYF. The CDR3, as DNA: TGTGCCAGCAGCTTAAGGGTTGGGGGACTGGGGGAGCAGTACTTC.